This passage covers 19 T cell receptor beta chains from one sample sequenced in a study of cytomegalovirus exposure and HLA in healthy donors. PCR amplification relied on 60 Vbeta primers (plus 13 Jbeta primers). The protocol was immunoSEQ multiplex PCR, while the TCRdb copy is restricted to in-frame clones and leaves out a portion. Among 120,000 or so clones listed, over 8.5% were seen once. The sequenced sample consisted of PBMCs. These TCRs come from a woman aged 40 to 50 in good health and CMV-seropositive.

The chain joins TRBV27 to TRBJ1-6; no reliable D call. Germline CDR1 reads MNHEY; CDR2 reads SMNVEV (reference sequence). This CDR3 comprises 13 residues. V was trimmed by 3 bases and J by 10 bases, leaving 10 bases between them. CDR3 region: CASSFGGRSPLHF. In DNA form, the CDR3 reads TGTGCCAGCAGTTTTGGCGGGCGCTCACCCCTCCACTTT.

This clone was observed a handful of times. The V call is TRBV19, the J call TRBJ1-5; D possibly corresponds to TRBD1 (5 bases). V was cut by 5 bases and J by 8 bases, with 19 bases left in between. Germline values: CDR1 LNHDA, CDR2 SQIVND (reference sequence). CDR3 length: 15 amino acids. This CDR3 reads CASSGGTVAREPQHF. The CDR3 DNA is TGTGCCAGTAGTGGAGGGACGGTGGCGCGAGAGCCCCAGCATTTT.

CDR3 amino acids: CASSLGGLAYEQYF. CDR3 bases: TGTGCCAGCAGCTTGGGCGGCTTAGCCTACGAGCAGTACTTC. The gene calls are TRBV5-4 and TRBJ2-7, with unresolved D. Germline V gives CDR1 SGHNT, CDR2 YYREEE (reference sequence). V lost 0 bases to trimming and J lost 2 bases, with 9 bases between them. CDR3 length equals 14 residues.

This clone was observed a few times. The junction differs from germline at one of its ends, possibly a read error. The rearrangement links TRBV6-1 to TRBJ1-2; tentatively, D is TRBD1 (6 bases). The CDR3 covers 10 residues. The germline gives CDR1 MNHNS, CDR2 SASEGT. CDR3 loop: CARRARQAAF. In DNA, the CDR3 is TGTGCCAGAAGAGCCCGACAGGCAGCCTTC.

The chain carries TRBV5-8 and TRBJ1-1, with D perhaps matching TRBD1 (6 bases). This CDR3 has 14 residues. V lost 0 bases to trimming and J lost 3 bases, with 9 bases between them. Looked up from germline, CDR1 is SGHTS and CDR2 is YDEGEE. CDR3: CASSLGQADTEAFF. The CDR3 DNA is TGTGCCAGCAGCTTGGGACAGGCGGACACTGAAGCTTTCTTT.

This clone occurred a few times. The chain couples TRBV5-1 to TRBJ2-7; 7 bases are shared with TRBD2. J lost 7 bases, V lost 2 bases, and 0 bases had no gene match. From germline, CDR1 is SGHRS and CDR2 YFSETQ. The CDR3 runs 11 residues. The CDR3 DNA reads as TGCGCCAGCAGCTTCGGGAGGGAGCAGTACTTC. It codes for CASSFGREQYF.

In its sample, this clone was seen a few times. V gene TRBV4-1 combines with J gene TRBJ1-1; TRBD1 matches 8 bases. The germline gives CDR1 MGHRA, CDR2 YSYEKL. Germline trimming cut 4 bases from V and 2 bases from J; bases unmatched to any gene: 6. The CDR3 runs to 15 residues. The CDR3 here is CASSPRTGTNTEAFF. CDR3 nucleotides: TGCGCCAGCAGCCCTCGGACAGGGACAAACACTGAAGCTTTCTTT.

V is TRBV5-5 and J is TRBJ2-1, with D maybe TRBD2 (7 bases). This CDR3 comprises 17 residues. CDR1 and CDR2 (germline): SGHKS, YYEKEE (reference sequence). The V end was cut by 4 bases, the J end by 0 bases, with 17 bases between. The CDR3 nucleotides are TGTGCCAGCAGCCCCGAGGGGGGGGCGAGCTCCTACAATGAGCAGTTCTTC. Translated, it gives CASSPEGGASSYNEQFF.

The CDR3 here is CAISGVRGSGRSYDEQYF. For the CDR3, the DNA is TGTGCCATCAGTGGGGTACGAGGGTCCGGCAGATCCTACGACGAGCAGTACTTC. The rearrangement joins TRBV10-3 to TRBJ2-7, with D possibly being TRBD2 (5 bases). Germline CDR1 is ENHRY and CDR2 is SYGVKD. There are 18 residues in the CDR3. V lost 4 bases, J lost 5 bases, and 27 bases lay in between.

This clone showed up just a few times. The V call is TRBV6-6, the J call TRBJ2-7, with a possible D match to TRBD1 (5 bases). Deletions cut 4 bases from V and 2 bases from J, with 12 bases between. Germline CDR1 is MNHNY and CDR2 is SVGAGI (reference sequence). The CDR3 has 14 amino acids. The CDR3 DNA reads as TGTGCCAGCAGTTCGCAGGGTGGTACCTACGAGCAGTACTTC. This codes for CASSSQGGTYEQYF.

Only a few counts were recorded for this clone. This chain uses TRBV21-1 with TRBJ2-6; no check of the table's D call, TRBD1, against the DNA was made. TRBV21-1 represents a pseudogene. This CDR3 is built from 19 residues. CDR3 sequence reads: CASSKEDRDRSSGANVLTF. For the CDR3, the DNA is TGTGCCAGCAGCAAAGAGGACCGGGACAGAAGCTCTGGGGCCAACGTCCTGACTTTC.

This clone was counted only a few times. The chain recombines TRBV30 with TRBJ1-1; 7 bases agree with TRBD1. This CDR3 spans 12 amino acids. Germline V lookup: CDR1 GTSNPN, CDR2 SVGIG (reference sequence). The J segment lost 0 bases and the V segment lost 7 bases, leaving 2 bases of the junction unmatched. CDR3 DNA sequence: TGTGCCTCGGGACAGTTGAACACTGAAGCTTTCTTT. As protein: CASGQLNTEAFF.

A few counts support this clone. The chain has TRBV19 and TRBJ1-1, with D possibly being TRBD1 (5 bases). This CDR3 region has 12 residues. V was clipped by 7 bases and J by 7 bases, with 13 bases between them. CDR1 is LNHDA, CDR2 SQIVND, per germline (reference sequence). CDR3 sequence reads: CASTQGLLEAFF. The CDR3 DNA reads TGTGCCAGTACCCAGGGACTCCTTGAAGCTTTCTTT.

The chain carries TRBV2 and TRBJ1-1; D not resolved. This CDR3 region has 13 residues. Trimming pared 6 bases from V and 4 bases from J, leaving 12 bases between. Per germline, CDR1 SNHLY and CDR2 FYNNEI. CDR3 coding DNA: TGTGCCAGCAGAGTAGAGATCCGCACTGAAGCTTTCTTT. Protein: CASRVEIRTEAFF. Full variable domain (outside the CDR3, taken from reference TRBV2 and TRBJ1-1): EPEVTQTPSHQVTQMGQEVILRCVPISNHLYFYWYRQILGQKVEFLVSFYNNEISEKSEIFDDQFSVERPDGSNFTLKIRSTKLEDSAMYFCASRVEIRTEAFFGQGTRLTVV.

This clone was detected a few times. This chain joins TRBV19 and TRBJ2-1, with D possibly being TRBD2 (7 bases). Germline V gives CDR1 LNHDA, CDR2 SQIVND (reference sequence). The CDR3 length is 14 residues. V was clipped by 6 bases and J by 7 bases, with 16 bases between them. CDR3 nucleotide sequence: TGTGCCAGTAGAGGCGGGGGCGATTCGAATGAGCAGTTCTTC. Translated: CASRGGGDSNEQFF. The variable domain in full, completed from reference TRBV19 and TRBJ2-1, reads DGGITQSPKYLFRKEGQNVTLSCEQNLNHDAMYWYRQDPGQGLRLIYYSQIVNDFQKGDIAEGYSVSREKKESFPLTVTSAQKNPTAFYLCASRGGGDSNEQFFGPGTRLTVL.

There are a few counts of this clone. The chain is built from TRBV5-6 and TRBJ2-7, with 7 bases aligning to TRBD1. V shed 3 bases, J shed 3 bases, and the junction held 12 bases outside the gene matches. The CDR3 totals 16 residues. Germline V gives CDR1 SGHDT, CDR2 YYEEEE. The CDR3 sequence is CASSSYRGSSLYEQYF. The DNA of the CDR3 is TGTGCCAGCAGCTCCTACAGGGGCAGCTCCCTCTACGAGCAGTACTTC.

This clone was counted a few times. The V and J genes are TRBV11-2 and TRBJ2-7, with 7 bases identical to TRBD2. V lost 4 bases to trimming and J lost 0 bases; unmatched junction nucleotides: 9. The CDR3 sequence is 16 residues long. From germline, CDR1 is SGHAT and CDR2 FQNNGV. CDR3 coding DNA: TGTGCCAGCAGCTCGATGTGGGGGGAGGGCTCCTACGAGCAGTACTTC. Its translation: CASSSMWGEGSYEQYF.

In this sample, this clone turned up a few times. The rearrangement links TRBV12-5 to TRBJ2-1, with D perhaps TRBD1 (6 bases). V dropped 1 base and J dropped 9 bases, with 7 bases sitting between them. Germline V gives CDR1 LGHNT, CDR2 FRNRAP. The CDR3 runs 12 residues. CDR3 loop: CASGLEGVEQFF. In DNA, the CDR3 is TGTGCTAGTGGTTTGGAGGGGGTTGAGCAGTTCTTC.

In this sample, this clone turned up a few times. This chain uses TRBV7-6 with TRBJ2-5; perhaps TRBD1 as D (6 bases). The ends were cut back, 1 base at V and 4 bases at J, with 7 bases in the middle. The CDR3 has 13 amino acids. CDR1 and CDR2 (germline): SGHVS, FNYEAQ. The CDR3 loop reads CASSLGQAETQYF. CDR3 DNA: TGTGCCAGCAGCTTAGGACAGGCAGAGACCCAGTACTTC.